The clone carrying this T cell receptor beta chain was observed a few times. The table came from immunoSEQ multiplex PCR; TCRdb's copy has only in-frame clones and leaves some out. This table has 100,000 to 150,000 clones, approximately 80% appearing once. This specimen belongs to a study of blood T cell repertoires in COVID-19. Study as a whole: The origin of the acute and convalescent COVID-19 samples was the United States, Italy and Spain. T cells, B-cell-depleted T cells, or PBMCs supplied cDNA or gDNA.

This TCR came from a woman aged 55-69 years with active or convalescent COVID-19. Specimen: peripheral blood.

The DNA of the CDR3 is TGTGCCAGCAGCCAAGTTCGTCCAGGAAGGAATGAAAAACTGTTTTTT. Translated, it gives CASSQVRPGRNEKLFF. The V gene is TRBV4-2, the J gene TRBJ1-4; D not certain. The V end was cut by 1 base, the J end by 5 bases, with 14 bases between. The CDR3 has 16 residues. Germline CDR1 and CDR2: LGHNA and YNFKEQ.